The source of this T cell receptor beta chain is a study of T cell responses to AZD1222 COVID-19 vaccine. The study's findings and limits: Regions left unmutated in variants are reportedly the target of nearly half of spike-specific TCRs. Every sample of the repertoires postdated the peak T cell response. The study found vaccine-associated CD4 TCRs spanning spike, dominant at 160-218 and 743-854. The donor group comprised mostly white British people and more females; the analysis possibly underestimated clonal diversity.

TCRdb keeps only in-frame clones here, not all; method: immunoSEQ multiplex PCR. The table shows 150,000 to 200,000 clones, with around 88% occurring only once. With regard to this clone: Its antigen is still unknown.

This sample comprised peripheral blood, obtained on day 0 of AZD1222 vaccination. The receptor comes from an adult in good health.

The CDR3 loop is CASSWQGPNTEAFF. The CDR3 DNA reads as TGTGCCAGCAGTTGGCAGGGGCCGAACACTGAAGCTTTCTTT. The gene calls are TRBV27 and TRBJ1-1, with a weak D call TRBD1 (6 bases). The CDR3 totals 14 residues. Trimming took 4 bases from V and 1 from J, leaving 10 bases between them. Germline values: CDR1 MNHEY, CDR2 SMNVEV (reference sequence).